This TCR beta chain came from a study of blood T cell repertoires in COVID-19. Study background: PBMCs, B-cell-depleted T cells, or T cells provided the cDNA or gDNA that made up the material.

This CDR3 region has 16 residues. Germline-derived CDR1 and CDR2 are KGHSH and LQKENI. Trimming pared 2 bases from V and 3 bases from J, leaving 15 bases between. Sequencing used immunoSEQ multiplex PCR; TCRdb keeps in-frame clones, though not all of them. The table records 90,000 to 100,000 clones, about 86% of them present only once. The chain employs TRBV18 and TRBJ2-3; a weak D match, TRBD2 (5 bases). The sample comprised peripheral blood. The sequence came from a human donor in a cohort sampled during active COVID-19. The CDR3 DNA sequence: TGTGCCAGCTCACCAGGACTCGCCCAGGAAACAGATACGCAGTATTTT. Amino acids: CASSPGLAQETDTQYF.